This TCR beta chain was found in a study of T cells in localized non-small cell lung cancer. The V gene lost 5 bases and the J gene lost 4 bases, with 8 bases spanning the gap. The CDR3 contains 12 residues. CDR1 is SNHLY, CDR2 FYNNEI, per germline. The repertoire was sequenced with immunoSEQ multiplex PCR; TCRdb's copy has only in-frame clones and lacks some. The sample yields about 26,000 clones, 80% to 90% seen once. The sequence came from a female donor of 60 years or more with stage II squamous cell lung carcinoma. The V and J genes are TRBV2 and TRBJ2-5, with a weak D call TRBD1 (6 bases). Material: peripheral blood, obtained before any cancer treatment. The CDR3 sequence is CASSTGRETQYF. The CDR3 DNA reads TGTGCCAGCAGTACAGGGAGAGAGACCCAGTACTTC.